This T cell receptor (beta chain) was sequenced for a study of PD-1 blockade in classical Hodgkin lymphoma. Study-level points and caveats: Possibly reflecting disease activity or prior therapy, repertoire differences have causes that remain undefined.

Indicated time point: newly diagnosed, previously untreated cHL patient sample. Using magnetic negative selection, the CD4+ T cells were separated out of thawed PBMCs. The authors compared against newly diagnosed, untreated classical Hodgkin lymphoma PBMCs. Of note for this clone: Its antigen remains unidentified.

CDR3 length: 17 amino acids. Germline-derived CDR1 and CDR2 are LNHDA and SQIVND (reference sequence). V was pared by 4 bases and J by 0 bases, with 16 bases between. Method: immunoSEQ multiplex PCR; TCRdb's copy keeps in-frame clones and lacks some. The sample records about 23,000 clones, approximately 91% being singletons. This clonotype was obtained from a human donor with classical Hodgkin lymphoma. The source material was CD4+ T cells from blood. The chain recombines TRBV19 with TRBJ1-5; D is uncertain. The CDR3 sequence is CASSTHARADSNQPQHF. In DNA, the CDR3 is TGTGCCAGTAGTACCCACGCCCGGGCAGATAGCAATCAGCCCCAGCATTTT. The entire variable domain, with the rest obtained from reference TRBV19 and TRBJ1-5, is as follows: DGGITQSPKYLFRKEGQNVTLSCEQNLNHDAMYWYRQDPGQGLRLIYYSQIVNDFQKGDIAEGYSVSREKKESFPLTVTSAQKNPTAFYLCASSTHARADSNQPQHFGDGTRLSIL.